This T cell receptor (beta chain) was observed in a study of cytomegalovirus exposure and HLA in healthy donors. General study points: Most subjects had HLA-A and HLA-B alleles reportedly predicted accurately by TCR beta sequences. An analysis was carried out at a later point. It showed that HLA-associated TCR beta chains were more clonally expanded than equally common non-associated chains.

The germline V gene encodes CDR1 MNHEY and CDR2 SMNVEV (reference sequence). With 9 bases clipped from V and 2 bases from J, the junction kept 20 bases outside the gene matches. The CDR3 is made up of 18 amino acids. Researchers ran the PCR with 60 Vbeta and 13 Jbeta primers. Profiled with immunoSEQ multiplex PCR; TCRdb holds only in-frame clones, not every one. Its clone listing holds 120,000 to 150,000 clones. The donors gave bone marrow, and they were healthy. A word on this clone: Its antigen is still unknown.

The rearrangement links TRBV27 to TRBJ2-3, with 7 bases lining up with TRBD1. The clonotype comes from a woman aged 18-35 years in good health and CMV-seronegative. The material sequenced was PBMCs. The CDR3 nucleotides are TGTGCCAGTAGAACGAACCCATCCGGGACAGCAACCACAGATACGCAGTATTTT. It codes for CASRTNPSGTATTDTQYF.